The sequence of this T cell receptor beta chain was determined in a study of T-cell memory formation after mild COVID-19. Study details: The study found TCR clusters largely donor specific.

This CDR3 spans 15 amino acids. The V end lost 0 bases, the J end lost 5 bases, and 15 bases lay between the germline ends. Germline V gives CDR1 SGHRS, CDR2 YFSETQ. One entry per CDR3 protein, called by TCRdb with MiXCR from the 5' RACE reads. The table has approximately 480,000 distinct CDR3 sequences, around a sixth seen once; the top ten hold about 12%. The sequencing input was PBMCs or a T cell subset sorted from them (not recorded which). The V gene is TRBV5-1, the J gene TRBJ2-7, with D perhaps TRBD1 or TRBD2 (6 bases each). This sequence originates from an adult woman who had mild COVID-19 (a few samples of this study predate the infection). Cell type and time point are not known. The CDR3 sequence is CASSLARGRINEQYF. The CDR3 bases are TGCGCCAGCAGCTTGGCCCGGGGGCGCATCAACGAGCAGTACTTC.